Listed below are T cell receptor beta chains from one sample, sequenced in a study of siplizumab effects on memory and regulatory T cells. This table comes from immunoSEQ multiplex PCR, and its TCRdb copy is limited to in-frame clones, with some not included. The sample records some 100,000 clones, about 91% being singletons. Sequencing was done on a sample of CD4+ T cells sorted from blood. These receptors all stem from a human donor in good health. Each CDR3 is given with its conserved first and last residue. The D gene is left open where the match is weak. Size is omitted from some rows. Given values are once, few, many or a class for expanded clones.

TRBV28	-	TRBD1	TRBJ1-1	TGTGCCAGCAACCAGGGGGGCGCTGACACTGAAGCTTTCTTT	CASNQGGADTEAFF
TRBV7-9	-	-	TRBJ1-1	TGTGCCATCATGGTAGGCACTGAAGCTTTCTTT	CAIMVGTEAFF
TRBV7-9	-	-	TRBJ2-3	TGTGCCAGCAGCTTAGCGCTCTCGAGTGGGACAGATACGCAGTATTTT	CASSLALSSGTDTQYF
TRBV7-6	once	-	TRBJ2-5	TGTGCCAGCAGCTCCAACTACATCCCAGAGACCCAGTACTTC	CASSSNYIPETQYF
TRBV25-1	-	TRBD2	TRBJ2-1	TGTGCCAGCACCCTAGCGGGGGGAAACAATGAGCAGTTCTTC	CASTLAGGNNEQFF
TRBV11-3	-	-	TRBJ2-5	TGTGCCAGCAGCAACCCCGGGTTCGAGACCCAGTACTTC	CASSNPGFETQYF
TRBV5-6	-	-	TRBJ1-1	TGTGCCAGCAGCCCTCGGCGGATACTTAACACTGAAGCTTTCTTT	CASSPRRILNTEAFF
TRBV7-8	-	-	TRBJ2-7	TGTGCCAGCAGCTCGGGTGGGGGTTCCTACGAGCAGTACTTC	CASSSGGGSYEQYF
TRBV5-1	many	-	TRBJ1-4	TGCGCCAGCAGCTCCACAGAGGCGGAAAAACTGTTTTTT	CASSSTEAEKLFF
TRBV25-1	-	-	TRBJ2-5	TGTGCCAGCAGTGAAGGAGCAGCGCACTTCCAAGAGACCCAGTACTTC	CASSEGAAHFQETQYF
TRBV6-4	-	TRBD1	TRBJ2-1	TGTGCCAGCAGTGACTCCCGACAGGGTAATTACAATGAGCAGTTCTTC	CASSDSRQGNYNEQFF